This TCR beta chain was recorded in a study of cytomegalovirus exposure and HLA in healthy donors. Whole-study findings and limits: Reportedly, HLA-A and HLA-B alleles of most subjects were accurately predicted from TCR beta. Listed as cytomegalovirus-associated were 150 or so TCR beta chains.

The PCR was carried out with 60 Vbeta primers and 13 Jbeta primers. Libraries were prepared by immunoSEQ multiplex PCR; TCRdb keeps only in-frame clonotypes and omits some of them. In the table there are about 140,000 clones, 80% of which are singletons. Remarks on this clone: The target antigen is unknown.

The sequencing input was PBMCs. The source of this sequence is a man in his fifties in good health and CMV-seronegative.

The CDR3 protein is CASNLQGETEAFF. The CDR3 region has the DNA TGTGCCAGCAACTTACAGGGGGAAACTGAAGCTTTCTTT. The chain joins TRBV5-4 to TRBJ1-1, with 8 bases lining up with TRBD1. CDR1 is SGHNT and CDR2 is YYREEE in the germline V gene (reference sequence). The CDR3 sequence is 13 residues long. The ends lost 6 bases at V and 5 bases at J; junction bases unmatched: 6.